The 28 T cell receptor beta chains below all came from one sample that was sequenced in a study of blood T cell repertoires in COVID-19. Measured with immunoSEQ multiplex PCR; TCRdb has only the in-frame clones, and not every one. The table includes hundreds of thousands of clones, around nine tenths detected once. Sequenced: PBMCs or T cells enriched from blood (not recorded which). The receptors shown here come from a young woman who had been exposed to COVID-19.

This chain uses TRBV6-5 with TRBJ1-1; no reliable D call. The ends were cut back, 6 bases at V and 1 base at J, with 9 bases in the middle. Germline CDR1 is MNHEY and CDR2 is SVGAGI. CDR3 length: 13 residues. CDR3 sequence reads: CASSLDSNTEAFF. CDR3 nucleotide sequence: TGTGCCAGCAGCCTGGACTCGAACACTGAAGCTTTCTTT.

The rearrangement joins TRBV6-6 to TRBJ1-2; D is possibly TRBD1 (5 bases). Deletions cut 2 bases from V and 4 bases from J, with 11 bases between. The germline gives CDR1 MNHNY, CDR2 SVGAGI (reference sequence). This CDR3 has 14 residues. In DNA form, the CDR3 reads TGTGCCAGCAGTTACCCAACAGGCGGCTATGGCTACACCTTC. Amino acid sequence: CASSYPTGGYGYTF.

This clone was picked up one time. V gene TRBV10-3 combines with J gene TRBJ1-1; 9 bases line up with TRBD1. The J segment lost 8 bases and the V segment lost 1 base, leaving 5 bases of the junction unmatched. Germline CDR1 reads ENHRY; CDR2 reads SYGVKD. There are 14 residues in the CDR3. CDR3 region: CAISEFGQGSEAFF. Written as DNA, the CDR3 is TGTGCCATCAGTGAGTTTGGACAGGGGTCGGAAGCTTTCTTT.

The chain has TRBV29-1 and TRBJ2-7; 7 nucleotides align to TRBD1. Germline values: CDR1 SQVTM, CDR2 ANQGSEA. This CDR3 spans 11 amino acids. V dropped 6 bases and J dropped 6; count of bases not matched to a gene: 5. In nucleotides, the CDR3 is TGCAGCGTGCACAGGGGAGTCGAGCAGTACTTC. Protein: CSVHRGVEQYF.

The chain links TRBV27 to TRBJ2-3; the D gene is possibly TRBD1 (5 bases). V lost 6 bases and J 8 bases, leaving 12 bases between the germline ends. This CDR3 is built from 12 residues. Germline loops: CDR1 MNHEY, CDR2 SMNVEV (reference sequence). CDR3 amino acids: CASSSIRGTQYF. The CDR3 DNA is TGTGCCAGCAGCTCTATTAGGGGTACGCAGTATTTT.

This clone appeared a single time. In DNA, the CDR3 is TGTGCCAGTGGAGGAAACTATGGCTACACCTTC. Translation: CASGGNYGYTF. The chain couples TRBV27 to TRBJ1-2, with D uncertain. The CDR3 is 11 amino acids. The V end was cut by 9 bases, the J end by 2 bases, with 7 bases between. CDR1 and CDR2 (germline): MNHEY, SMNVEV (reference sequence).

The chain uses TRBV19 and TRBJ1-5; possible D gene TRBD1, 5 bases. CDR3 length equals 14 residues. Germline loops: CDR1 LNHDA, CDR2 SQIVND (reference sequence). V dropped 3 bases and J dropped 4 bases, with 10 bases sitting between them. CDR3 protein: CASSMQGGNQPQHF. CDR3 in DNA: TGTGCCAGTAGTATGCAGGGAGGGAATCAGCCCCAGCATTTT.

In its sample, this clone was seen a few times. The J gene is TRBJ2-7, the V gene TRBV9, with TRBD2 as a possible D gene (6 bases). The CDR3 runs 13 residues. The germline V gene encodes CDR1 SGDLS and CDR2 YYNGEE. V was clipped by 4 bases and J by 3 bases, with 11 bases between them. CDR3 DNA: TGTGCCAGCAGCATGGGACTGAGCTACGAGCAGTACTTC. Protein product: CASSMGLSYEQYF.

This chain connects TRBV6-1 to TRBJ1-1, with D unclear. Germline-derived CDR1 and CDR2 are MNHNS and SASEGT. The CDR3 is made up of 15 amino acids. Trimming shortened V by 2 bases and J by 4 bases, and 14 bases separated the two germline ends. This chain's CDR3 is CASSERPVRSTEAFF. For the CDR3, the DNA is TGTGCCAGCAGTGAACGTCCGGTAAGGAGCACTGAAGCTTTCTTT.

This clone was seen only once. This CDR3 reads CASSKTDRIQPQHF. The CDR3 nucleotides are TGTGCCAGCAGTAAAACGGACAGAATTCAGCCCCAGCATTTT. The rearrangement links TRBV2 to TRBJ1-5, with a possible D match to TRBD1 (6 bases). V lost 5 bases to trimming and J lost 6 bases, with 14 bases between them. This CDR3 is 14 amino acids long. The germline gives CDR1 SNHLY, CDR2 FYNNEI.

This clone was seen only once. The chain employs TRBV11-2 and TRBJ1-2; TRBD1 agrees at 7 bases. Trimming at V came to 3 bases and at J to 0 bases, leaving 4 bases not matched to a gene. Germline V gene lookup returns CDR1 SGHAT and CDR2 FQNNGV. There are 15 residues in the CDR3. The CDR3 coding sequence is TGTGCCAGCAGCTTGACAGGGTTAGCTAACTATGGCTACACCTTC. Translation: CASSLTGLANYGYTF. Looking up the rest from reference TRBV11-2 and TRBJ1-2 gives the full variable domain: EAGVAQSPRYKIIEKRQSVAFWCNPISGHATLYWYQQILGQGPKLLIQFQNNGVVDDSQLPKDRFSAERLKGVDSTLKIQPAKLEDSAVYLCASSLTGLANYGYTFGSGTRLTVV.

This chain joins TRBV2 and TRBJ1-4; a possible D gene is TRBD1 (6 bases). The CDR3 totals 14 residues. Germline CDR1 reads SNHLY; CDR2 reads FYNNEI. V lost 5 bases, J lost 6 bases, and 13 bases lay in between. DNA for the CDR3: TGTGCCAGCAGTACGCAGGGGATCGATGAAAAACTGTTTTTT. Residues: CASSTQGIDEKLFF.

The chain carries TRBV9 and TRBJ2-3, with 9 bases lining up with TRBD1. Germline V gene data show CDR1 as SGDLS and CDR2 as YYNGEE. After removal of 0 bases from V and 8 bases from J, the junction contained 10 bases not matched to a gene. The CDR3 covers 16 residues. The CDR3 reads CASSVGGGTGTSTQYF. CDR3 bases: TGTGCCAGCAGCGTAGGAGGGGGGACAGGGACGAGTACGCAGTATTTT.

The chain couples TRBV5-1 to TRBJ1-1; D is uncertain. The CDR3 is made up of 15 amino acids. The germline V gene encodes CDR1 SGHRS and CDR2 YFSETQ. The V and J ends lost 1 base and 1 base respectively, with 11 bases between them. The CDR3 DNA is TGCGCCAGCAGCTTGAGCGGCTTAAGGAACACTGAAGCTTTCTTT. It encodes CASSLSGLRNTEAFF.

The rearrangement links TRBV27 to TRBJ1-2; D remains ambiguous. Germline CDR1 reads MNHEY; CDR2 reads SMNVEV (reference sequence). The CDR3 consists of 14 residues. The V and J ends lost 5 bases and 4 bases respectively, with 14 bases between them. The CDR3 region is CASSPSWGGYGYTF. The DNA of the CDR3 is TGTGCCAGCAGTCCATCCTGGGGAGGCTATGGCTACACCTTC.

This chain connects TRBV3-1 (or the pseudogene TRBV3-2) to TRBJ2-1, with TRBD2 matching over 8 bases. The CDR3 has 17 amino acids. V lost 4 bases, J lost 6 bases, and 14 bases stayed unmatched. Germline values: CDR1 LGHDT, CDR2 YNNKEL (reference sequence). The CDR3 DNA reads as TGTGCCAGCAGCCGACCGGGACTAGGACGACGGACCAATGAGCAGTTCTTC. It is translated as CASSRPGLGRRTNEQFF.

This sequence joins TRBV3-1 (or the pseudogene TRBV3-2) and TRBJ2-7; D possibly corresponds to TRBD1 (7 bases). Germline V CDR1 and CDR2: LGHDT, YNNKEL (reference sequence). This CDR3 spans 17 amino acids. The V and J ends lost 0 bases and 2 bases respectively, with 17 bases between them. The CDR3 sequence: CASSQDPSEGQPYEQYF. The CDR3 nucleotides read TGTGCCAGCAGCCAAGATCCGTCGGAGGGACAGCCCTACGAGCAGTACTTC.

This clone has a handful of counts. The chain's CDR3 is CSVDLGHLNTEAFF. DNA of the CDR3: TGCAGCGTTGACCTGGGACATCTGAACACTGAAGCTTTCTTT. V is TRBV29-1 and J is TRBJ1-1; tentatively, D is TRBD1 (6 bases). V gave up 3 bases and J gave up 0 bases, with 11 bases separating them. Per the germline V gene, CDR1 is SQVTM and CDR2 is ANQGSEA. The length of the CDR3 is 14 residues.

V is TRBV2 and J is TRBJ2-2; TRBD2 matches at 10 bases. The CDR3 is 16 residues long. CDR1 and CDR2 from the germline V gene are SNHLY and FYNNEI. V gave up 4 bases and J gave up 2 bases; unmatched junction bases: 4. CDR3 nucleotides: TGTGCCAGCAGTGTGCGGACTAGCGGTAACACCGGGGAGCTGTTTTTT. Its translation: CASSVRTSGNTGELFF.

This chain links TRBV9 with TRBJ2-3; D is uncertain. V was shortened by 3 bases and J by 4 bases, with 9 bases between the two germline ends. CDR3 length equals 13 residues. Germline loops: CDR1 SGDLS, CDR2 YYNGEE. The DNA for the CDR3 is TGTGCCAGCAGCGCGGAAGGAGCAGATACGCAGTATTTT. Protein: CASSAEGADTQYF.

The chain couples TRBV5-1 to TRBJ2-3, with TRBD1 as a possible D gene (6 bases). This CDR3 is 16 amino acids long. In germline, CDR1 is SGHRS, CDR2 YFSETQ. Trimming stripped 0 bases from V and 6 bases from J, with 17 bases between. In DNA, the CDR3 is TGCGCCAGCAGCTTGGTTTCCGGCAGGGGTGGCGATACGCAGTATTTT. Encoded protein: CASSLVSGRGGDTQYF.

The V call is TRBV27, the J call TRBJ1-2, with 7 bases identical to TRBD1. The length of the CDR3 is 13 residues. Looked up from germline, CDR1 is MNHEY and CDR2 is SMNVEV (reference sequence). V was clipped by 6 bases and J by 3 bases; unmatched bases: 4. As DNA, the CDR3 is TGTGCCAGCAGCACAGGGGCGGACTATGGCTACACCTTC. Translation gives CASSTGADYGYTF.

V is TRBV4-1 and J is TRBJ1-5; no firm D call. V was shortened by 0 bases and J by 1 base, with 10 bases between the two germline ends. Per germline, CDR1 MGHRA and CDR2 YSYEKL. The CDR3 is 16 amino acids. CDR3 in amino acids: CASSQDPVTSNQPQHF. For the CDR3, the DNA is TGCGCCAGCAGCCAAGATCCGGTTACGAGCAATCAGCCCCAGCATTTT.

The chain employs TRBV2 and TRBJ1-6, with TRBD1 matching over 8 bases. Germline lookup yields CDR1 SNHLY and CDR2 FYNNEI. Trimming took 6 bases from V and 10 from J; bases not matched to a gene: 11. The CDR3 runs 15 residues. The CDR3 DNA follows: TGTGCCAGCAGGGTTACAGGGGGTAGGGGGTCACCCCTCCACTTT. Encoded protein: CASRVTGGRGSPLHF.

This chain connects TRBV6-5 to TRBJ2-7, with 7 bases identical to TRBD1. Trimming took 0 bases from V and 0 from J; bases not matched to a gene: 5. This CDR3 has 16 amino acids. From germline, CDR1 is MNHEY and CDR2 SVGAGI. The CDR3 sequence: CASSYSTGESSYEQYF. The CDR3 DNA sequence: TGTGCCAGCAGTTACTCCACAGGGGAGAGCTCCTACGAGCAGTACTTC.

The CDR3 bases are TGTGCCAGCAAGGGGGACACCCTGGCGCCCCAGCATTTT. It translates to CASKGDTLAPQHF. The rearrangement uses TRBV2 and TRBJ1-5; possible D gene TRBD1, 6 bases. Trimming took off 7 bases at V and 9 bases at J, with 16 bases between the two ends. Germline V gene data show CDR1 as SNHLY and CDR2 as FYNNEI. The CDR3 is 13 amino acids.

This chain connects TRBV7-8 to TRBJ1-5; 10 bases are shared with TRBD1. V trimming: 4 bases; J trimming: 3 bases; junction bases outside the gene matches: 3. The CDR3 totals 15 residues. The germline V gene encodes CDR1 SGHVS and CDR2 FQNEAQ. CDR3 nucleotide sequence: TGTGCCAGCAGCTCAGGACAGGGGGACAATCAGCCCCAGCATTTT. This codes for CASSSGQGDNQPQHF.

The CDR3 nucleotides are TGCGCCAGCAGTGCCACAGGGAACACTGAAGCTTTCTTT. Residues: CASSATGNTEAFF. The chain uses TRBV10-1 and TRBJ1-1; maybe TRBD1 (5 bases). This CDR3 comprises 13 residues. In germline, CDR1 is WNHNN, CDR2 SYGVQD (reference sequence). Trimming cost V 4 bases and J 1 base, with 7 bases left between them.